A single TCR beta chain is shown here with its context. Its antigen is undetermined. The data were obtained in a study of long-term antiretroviral therapy in people with HIV. Study findings and constraints: HIV repertoires showed narrower CDR3 length ranges than controls. Clonal expansions arising prior to ART prevailed in the repertoire at every time point.

The CDR3 contains 18 residues. Germline CDR1 is LGHNA and CDR2 is YSLEER. Between the trimmed V and J ends, which lost 0 bases and 4 bases, there was a span of 18 bases. Survey-level immunoSEQ v3.0 assays were run. Sequencing was intended to reach about 35,000-55,000 T-cell genomes per sample. The repertoire was sequenced with immunoSEQ multiplex PCR; TCRdb's copy has only in-frame clones and lacks some. The sample has tens of thousands of clones; about 79% are singletons. Every one of the participants with HIV received treatment in the United States. The sample here was unsorted PBMCs, taken 3 years after starting antiretroviral therapy. The genes are TRBV4-3 and TRBJ2-2; a weak D match, TRBD2 (6 bases). This receptor was identified in a man between 50 and 59 years old with HIV. The CDR3: CASSQDWFEGGVTGELFF. CDR3 DNA: TGCGCCAGCAGCCAAGACTGGTTTGAGGGAGGCGTCACCGGGGAGCTGTTTTTT.